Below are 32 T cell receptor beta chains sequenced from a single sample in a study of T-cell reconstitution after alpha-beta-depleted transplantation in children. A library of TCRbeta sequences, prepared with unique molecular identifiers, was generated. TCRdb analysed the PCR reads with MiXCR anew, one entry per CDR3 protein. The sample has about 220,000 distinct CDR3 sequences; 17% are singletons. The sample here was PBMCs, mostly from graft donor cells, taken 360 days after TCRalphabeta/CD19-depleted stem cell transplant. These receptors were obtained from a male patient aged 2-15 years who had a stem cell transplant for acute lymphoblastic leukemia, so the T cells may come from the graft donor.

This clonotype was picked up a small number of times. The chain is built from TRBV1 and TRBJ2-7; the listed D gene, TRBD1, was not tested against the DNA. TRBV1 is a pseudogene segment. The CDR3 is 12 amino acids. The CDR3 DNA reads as TGCACCAGCAGCCCCCGTCCCCCCGAGCAGTACTTC. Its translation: CTSSPRPPEQYF.

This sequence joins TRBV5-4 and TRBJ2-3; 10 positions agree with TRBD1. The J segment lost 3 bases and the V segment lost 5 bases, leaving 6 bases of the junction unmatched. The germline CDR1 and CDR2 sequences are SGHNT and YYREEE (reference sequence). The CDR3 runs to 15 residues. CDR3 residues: CASSYGQGVTDTQYF. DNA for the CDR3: TGTGCCAGCAGTTACGGACAGGGGGTGACAGATACGCAGTATTTT.

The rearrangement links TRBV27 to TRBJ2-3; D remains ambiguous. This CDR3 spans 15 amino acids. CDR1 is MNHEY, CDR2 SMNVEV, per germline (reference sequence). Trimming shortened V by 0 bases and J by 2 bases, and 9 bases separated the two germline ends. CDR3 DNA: TGTGCCAGCAGTTTATCGATTGGGGACACAGATACGCAGTATTTT. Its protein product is CASSLSIGDTDTQYF.

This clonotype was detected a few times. The CDR3, as DNA: TGCAGTGCTAGGGGGACCACCGGGGACACTGAAGCTTTCTTT. This translates into CSARGTTGDTEAFF. J is TRBJ1-1 and V is TRBV20-1; D is possibly TRBD1 (5 bases). The germline V gene has CDR1 DFQATT and CDR2 SNEGSKA (reference sequence). With 3 bases removed from V and 3 bases from J, the gap between germline ends came to 14 bases. The CDR3 is 14 residues long.

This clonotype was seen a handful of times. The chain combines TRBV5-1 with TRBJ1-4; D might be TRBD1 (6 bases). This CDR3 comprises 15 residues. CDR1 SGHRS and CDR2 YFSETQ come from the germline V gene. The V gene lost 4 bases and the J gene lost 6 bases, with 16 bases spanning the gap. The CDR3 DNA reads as TGCGCCAGCAGCCCCTTCAACAGGGCGGATGAAAAACTGTTTTTT. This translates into CASSPFNRADEKLFF.

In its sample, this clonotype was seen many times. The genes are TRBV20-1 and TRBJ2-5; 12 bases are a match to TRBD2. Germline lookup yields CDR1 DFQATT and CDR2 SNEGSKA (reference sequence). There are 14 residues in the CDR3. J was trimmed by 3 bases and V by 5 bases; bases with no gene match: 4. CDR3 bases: TGCAGTGCTGGCCTAGCGGGGGGGGAAGAGACCCAGTACTTC. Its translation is CSAGLAGGEETQYF.

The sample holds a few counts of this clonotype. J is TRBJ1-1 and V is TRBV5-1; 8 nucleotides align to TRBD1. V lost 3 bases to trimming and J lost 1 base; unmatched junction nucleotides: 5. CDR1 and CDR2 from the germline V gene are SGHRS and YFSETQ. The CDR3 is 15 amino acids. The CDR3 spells CASSYIGQGNTEAFF. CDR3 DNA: TGCGCCAGCAGCTATATAGGACAGGGGAACACTGAAGCTTTCTTT.

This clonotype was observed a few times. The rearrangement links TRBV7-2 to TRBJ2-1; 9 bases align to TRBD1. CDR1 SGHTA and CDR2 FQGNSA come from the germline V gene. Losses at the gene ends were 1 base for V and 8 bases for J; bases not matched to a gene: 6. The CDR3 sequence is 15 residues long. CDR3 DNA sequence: TGTGCCAGCAGCTTAGTTCTGGGACAGGGTCATGAGCAGTTCTTC. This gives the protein CASSLVLGQGHEQFF. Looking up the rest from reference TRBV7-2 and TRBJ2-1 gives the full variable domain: GAGVSQSPSNKVTEKGKDVELRCDPISGHTALYWYRQSLGQGLEFLIYFQGNSAPDKSGLPSDRFSAERTGGSVSTLTIQRTQQEDSAVYLCASSLVLGQGHEQFFGPGTRLTVL.

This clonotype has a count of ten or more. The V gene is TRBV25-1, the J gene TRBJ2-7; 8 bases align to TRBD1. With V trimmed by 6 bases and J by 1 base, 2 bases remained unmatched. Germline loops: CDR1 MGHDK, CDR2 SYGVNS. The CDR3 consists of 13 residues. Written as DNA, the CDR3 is TGTGCCAGCAGCCACAGGGGGTCCTACGAGCAGTACTTC. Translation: CASSHRGSYEQYF.

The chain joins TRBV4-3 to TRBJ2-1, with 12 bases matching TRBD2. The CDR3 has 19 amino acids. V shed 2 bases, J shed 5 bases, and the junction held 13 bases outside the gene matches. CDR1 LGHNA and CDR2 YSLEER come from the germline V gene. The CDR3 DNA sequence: TGCGCCAGCAGCCAAAGGGTTGGACTAGCGGGGATACCGAACAATGAGCAGTTCTTC. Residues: CASSQRVGLAGIPNNEQFF.

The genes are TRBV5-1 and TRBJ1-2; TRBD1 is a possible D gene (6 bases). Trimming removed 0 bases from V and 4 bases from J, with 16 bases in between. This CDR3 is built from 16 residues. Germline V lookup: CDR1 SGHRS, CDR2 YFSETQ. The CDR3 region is CASSLAGRTDSYGYTF. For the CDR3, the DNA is TGCGCCAGCAGCTTGGCCGGAAGGACAGACAGCTATGGCTACACCTTC.

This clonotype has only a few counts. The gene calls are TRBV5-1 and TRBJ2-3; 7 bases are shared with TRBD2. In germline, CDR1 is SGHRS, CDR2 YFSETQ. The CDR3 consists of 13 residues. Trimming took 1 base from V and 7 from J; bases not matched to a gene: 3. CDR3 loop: CASSLSGTNTQYF. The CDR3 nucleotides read TGCGCCAGCAGCTTGTCAGGGACTAATACGCAGTATTTT. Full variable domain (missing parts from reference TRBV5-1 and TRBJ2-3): KAGVTQTPRYLIKTRGQQVTLSCSPISGHRSVSWYQQTPGQGLQFLFEYFSETQRNKGNFPGRFSGRQFSNSRSEMNVSTLELGDSALYLCASSLSGTNTQYFGPGTRLTVL.

CDR3: CASSPTGNYEQYF. CDR3 DNA: TGTGCCAGCAGCCCGACAGGGAATTACGAGCAGTACTTC. This rearrangement joins TRBV16 to TRBJ2-7; 7 bases agree with TRBD1. V gave up 4 bases and J gave up 4 bases; unmatched junction bases: 4. Germline assignment: CDR1 KGHSY and CDR2 FQNENV. CDR3 length: 13 amino acids.

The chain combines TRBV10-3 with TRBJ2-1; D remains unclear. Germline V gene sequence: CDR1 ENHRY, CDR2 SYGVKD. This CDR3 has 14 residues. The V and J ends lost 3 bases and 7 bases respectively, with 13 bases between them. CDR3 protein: CAISEIGVGNEQFF. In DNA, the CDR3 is TGTGCCATCAGTGAAATTGGGGTGGGGAATGAGCAGTTCTTC.

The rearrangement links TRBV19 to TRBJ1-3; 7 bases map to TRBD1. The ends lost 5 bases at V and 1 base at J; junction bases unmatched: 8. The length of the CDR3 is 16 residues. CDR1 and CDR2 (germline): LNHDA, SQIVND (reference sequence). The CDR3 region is CASSGTDLWSGNTIYF. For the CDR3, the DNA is TGTGCCAGTAGTGGGACAGACCTTTGGTCTGGAAACACCATATATTTT.

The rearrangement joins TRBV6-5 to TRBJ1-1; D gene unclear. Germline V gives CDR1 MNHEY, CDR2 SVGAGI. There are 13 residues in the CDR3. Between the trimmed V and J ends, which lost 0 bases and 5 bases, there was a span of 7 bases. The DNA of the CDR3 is TGTGCCAGCAGTTACTCGAAGGATACTGAAGCTTTCTTT. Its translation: CASSYSKDTEAFF.

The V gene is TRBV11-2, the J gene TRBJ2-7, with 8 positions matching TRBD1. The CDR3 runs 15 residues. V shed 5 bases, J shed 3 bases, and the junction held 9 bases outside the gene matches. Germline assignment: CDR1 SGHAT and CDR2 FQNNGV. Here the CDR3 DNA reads TGTGCCAGCAGCCGATCGTCAGGGGGCAACTACGAGCAGTACTTC. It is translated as CASSRSSGGNYEQYF.

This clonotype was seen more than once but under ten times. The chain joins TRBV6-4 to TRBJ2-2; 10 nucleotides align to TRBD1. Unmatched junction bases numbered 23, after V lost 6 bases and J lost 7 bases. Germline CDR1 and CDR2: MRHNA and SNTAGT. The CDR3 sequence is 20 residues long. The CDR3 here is CASSRPQSKSGTGVVGELFF. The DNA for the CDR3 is TGTGCCAGCAGCCGACCCCAATCAAAATCCGGGACAGGGGTTGTCGGGGAGCTGTTTTTT.

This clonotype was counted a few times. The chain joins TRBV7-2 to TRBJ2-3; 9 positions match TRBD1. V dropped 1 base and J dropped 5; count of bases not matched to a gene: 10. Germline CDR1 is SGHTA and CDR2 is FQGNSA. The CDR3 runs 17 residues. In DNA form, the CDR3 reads TGTGCCAGCAGCTTAGTGGGTCGGACAGGGGACGAAGATACGCAGTATTTT. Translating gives CASSLVGRTGDEDTQYF.

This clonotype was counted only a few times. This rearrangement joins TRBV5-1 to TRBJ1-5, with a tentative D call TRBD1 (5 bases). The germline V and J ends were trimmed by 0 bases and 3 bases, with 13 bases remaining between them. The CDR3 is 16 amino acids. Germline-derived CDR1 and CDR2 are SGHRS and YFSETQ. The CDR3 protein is CASSLDPRQTNQPQHF. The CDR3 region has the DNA TGCGCCAGCAGCTTGGACCCCCGACAGACCAATCAGCCCCAGCATTTT.

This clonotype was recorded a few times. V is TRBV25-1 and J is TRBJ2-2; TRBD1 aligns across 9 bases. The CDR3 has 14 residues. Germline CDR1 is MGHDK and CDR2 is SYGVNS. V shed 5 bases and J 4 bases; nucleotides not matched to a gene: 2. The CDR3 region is CASSTGGGTGELFF. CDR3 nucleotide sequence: TGTGCCAGCAGTACAGGGGGCGGCACCGGGGAGCTGTTTTTT.

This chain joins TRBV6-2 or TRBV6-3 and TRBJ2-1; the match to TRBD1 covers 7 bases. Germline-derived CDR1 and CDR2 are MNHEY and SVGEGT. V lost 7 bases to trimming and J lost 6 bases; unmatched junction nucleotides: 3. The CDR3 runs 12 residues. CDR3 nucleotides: TGTGCCAGCATGCCAGGGGGCAATGAGCAGTTCTTC. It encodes CASMPGGNEQFF.

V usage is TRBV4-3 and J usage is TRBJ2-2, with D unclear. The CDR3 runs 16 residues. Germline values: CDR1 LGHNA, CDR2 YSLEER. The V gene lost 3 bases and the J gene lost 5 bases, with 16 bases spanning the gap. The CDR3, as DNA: TGCGCCAGCAGCCAGTCGCCTGGACCCCAAACCGGGGAGCTGTTTTTT. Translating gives CASSQSPGPQTGELFF.

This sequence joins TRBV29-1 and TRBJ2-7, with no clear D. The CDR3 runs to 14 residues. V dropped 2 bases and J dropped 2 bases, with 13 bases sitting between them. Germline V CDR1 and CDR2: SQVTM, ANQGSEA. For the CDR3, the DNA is TGCAGCGTTGAATCGCGGATCCCACCCTACGAGCAGTACTTC. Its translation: CSVESRIPPYEQYF.

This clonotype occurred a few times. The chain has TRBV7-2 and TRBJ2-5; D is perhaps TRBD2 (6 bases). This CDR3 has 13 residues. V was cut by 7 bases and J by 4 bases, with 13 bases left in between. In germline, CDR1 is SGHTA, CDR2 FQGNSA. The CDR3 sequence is CASTRLARETQYF. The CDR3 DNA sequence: TGTGCCAGCACCCGGCTAGCGCGAGAGACCCAGTACTTC.

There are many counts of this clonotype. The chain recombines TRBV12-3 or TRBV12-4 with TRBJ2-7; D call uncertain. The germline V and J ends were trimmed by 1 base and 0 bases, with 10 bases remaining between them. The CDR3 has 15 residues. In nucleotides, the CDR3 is TGTGCCAGCAGTTTAGGTGTCAGTCTCTCCTACGAGCAGTACTTC. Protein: CASSLGVSLSYEQYF.

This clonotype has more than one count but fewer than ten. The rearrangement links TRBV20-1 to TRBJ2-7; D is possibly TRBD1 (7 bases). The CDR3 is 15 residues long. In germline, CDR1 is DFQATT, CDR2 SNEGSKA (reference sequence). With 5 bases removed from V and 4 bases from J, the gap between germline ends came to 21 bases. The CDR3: CSAQAYPGGIYEQYF. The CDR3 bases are TGCAGTGCTCAAGCTTATCCAGGGGGGATATACGAGCAGTACTTC.

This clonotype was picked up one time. The chain's CDR3 is CASSGTLETEAFF. The CDR3 DNA sequence: TGTGCCAGCAGTGGGACCCTGGAGACTGAAGCTTTCTTT. The genes are TRBV27 and TRBJ1-1, with D possibly TRBD1 on 5 matching bases. The germline V and J ends were trimmed by 5 bases and 5 bases, with 12 bases remaining between them. Germline values: CDR1 MNHEY, CDR2 SMNVEV (reference sequence). CDR3 size: 13 residues.

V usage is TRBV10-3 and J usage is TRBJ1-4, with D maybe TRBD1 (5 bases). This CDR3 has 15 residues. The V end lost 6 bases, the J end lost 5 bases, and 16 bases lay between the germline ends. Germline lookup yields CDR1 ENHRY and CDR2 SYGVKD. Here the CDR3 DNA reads TGTGCCATCAGCCTCGTGGTCCGGGGCAATGAAAAACTGTTTTTT. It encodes CAISLVVRGNEKLFF.

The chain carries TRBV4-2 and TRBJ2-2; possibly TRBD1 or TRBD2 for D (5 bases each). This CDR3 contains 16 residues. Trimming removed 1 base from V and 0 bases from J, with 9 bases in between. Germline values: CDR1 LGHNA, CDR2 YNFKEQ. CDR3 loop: CASSQVMGANTGELFF. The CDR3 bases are TGTGCCAGCAGCCAAGTAATGGGGGCGAACACCGGGGAGCTGTTTTTT.

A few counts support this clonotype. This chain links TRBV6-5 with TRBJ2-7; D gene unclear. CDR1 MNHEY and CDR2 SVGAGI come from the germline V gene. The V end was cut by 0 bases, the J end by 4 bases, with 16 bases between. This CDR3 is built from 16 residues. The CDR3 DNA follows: TGTGCCAGCAGTTACTCGTCTACATCCTCAAGATACGAGCAGTACTTC. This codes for CASSYSSTSSRYEQYF.

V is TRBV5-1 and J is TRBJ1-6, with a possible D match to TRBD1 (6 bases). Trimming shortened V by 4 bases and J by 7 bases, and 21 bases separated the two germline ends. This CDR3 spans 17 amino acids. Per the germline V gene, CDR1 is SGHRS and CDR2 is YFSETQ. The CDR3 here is CASSIRTEHYSNSPLHF. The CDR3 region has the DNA TGCGCCAGCAGCATCCGGACAGAACATTATTCCAATTCACCCCTCCACTTT.